This T cell receptor beta chain came from a study of vaccination and CD4 T cells after COVID-19. Study-wide context: In the control cultures, a CEFX pool, an HIV-1 Nef pool, or no peptide was supplied.

Cultured CD4+ T cells had their DNA profiled by the Oncomine TCR Beta short-read assay. MiXCR was run by TCRdb on the PCR reads, yielding one entry per CDR3 protein. The sample contains some 20,000 distinct CDR3 sequences, 40% to 50% of which appear only once. The CDR3 runs to 14 residues. V was trimmed by 3 bases and J by 10 bases, leaving 18 bases between them. CDR1 and CDR2 from the germline V gene are KGHSH and LQKENI. A note on this clonotype: Its target is unknown.

Documented treatment: roughly 10-day PBMC culture with coronavirus spike peptide pools or control peptides (ViraFEST assay). This chain joins TRBV18 and TRBJ1-2; D possibly corresponds to TRBD1 (5 bases). The sample here was CD4+ T cells from blood, cultured in vitro, taken before SARS-CoV-2 vaccination. This clonotype was obtained from a human donor who received a COVID-19 vaccine. The CDR3 spells CASSPSPLGRDYTF. The CDR3, as DNA: TGTGCCAGCTCACCCTCCCCACTGGGCAGGGACTACACCTTC.